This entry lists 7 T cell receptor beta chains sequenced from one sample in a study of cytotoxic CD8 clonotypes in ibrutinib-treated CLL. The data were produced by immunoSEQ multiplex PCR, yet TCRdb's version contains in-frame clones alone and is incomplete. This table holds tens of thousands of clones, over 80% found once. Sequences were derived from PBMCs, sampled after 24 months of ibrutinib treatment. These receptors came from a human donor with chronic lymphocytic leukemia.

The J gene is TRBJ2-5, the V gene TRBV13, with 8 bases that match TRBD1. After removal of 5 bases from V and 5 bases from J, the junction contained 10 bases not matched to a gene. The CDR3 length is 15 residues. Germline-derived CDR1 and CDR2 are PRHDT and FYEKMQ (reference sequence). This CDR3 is CASSGRTGSTETQYF. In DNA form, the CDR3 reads TGTGCCAGCAGCGGAAGGACAGGGAGTACGGAGACCCAGTACTTC.

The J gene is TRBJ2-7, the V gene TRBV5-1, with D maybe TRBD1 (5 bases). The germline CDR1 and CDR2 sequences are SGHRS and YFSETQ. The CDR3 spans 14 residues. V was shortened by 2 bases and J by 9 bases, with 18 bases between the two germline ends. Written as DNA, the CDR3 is TGCGCCAGCAGCTTATACAGGAAACCGGGTGGGCAGTACTTC. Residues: CASSLYRKPGGQYF.

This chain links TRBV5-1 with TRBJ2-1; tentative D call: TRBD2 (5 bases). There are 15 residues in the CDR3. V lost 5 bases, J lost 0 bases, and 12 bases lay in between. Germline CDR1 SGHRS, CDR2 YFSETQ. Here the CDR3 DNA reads TGCGCCAGCAGTTCGGGAACGAGCTCCTACAATGAGCAGTTCTTC. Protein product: CASSSGTSSYNEQFF.

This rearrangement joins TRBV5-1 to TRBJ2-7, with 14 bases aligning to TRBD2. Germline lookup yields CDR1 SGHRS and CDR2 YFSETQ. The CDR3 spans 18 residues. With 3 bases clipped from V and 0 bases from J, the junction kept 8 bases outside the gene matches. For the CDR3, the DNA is TGCGCCAGCAGCTCCGGACTAGCGGGAGGACCCCACTCCTACGAGCAGTACTTC. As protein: CASSSGLAGGPHSYEQYF.

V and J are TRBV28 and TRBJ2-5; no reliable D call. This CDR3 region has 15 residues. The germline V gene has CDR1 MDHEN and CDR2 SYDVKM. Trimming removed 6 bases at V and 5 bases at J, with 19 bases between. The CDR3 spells CASSRPSGYEETQYF. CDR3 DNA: TGTGCCAGCAGCCGTCCTTCCGGGTACGAGGAGACCCAGTACTTC.

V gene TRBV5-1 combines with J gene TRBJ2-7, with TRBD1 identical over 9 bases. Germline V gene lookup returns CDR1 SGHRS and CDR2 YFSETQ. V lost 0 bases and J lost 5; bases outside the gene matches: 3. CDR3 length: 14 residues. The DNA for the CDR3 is TGCGCCAGCAGCTTGGGGGACAGGGAGGACGAGCAGTACTTC. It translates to CASSLGDREDEQYF. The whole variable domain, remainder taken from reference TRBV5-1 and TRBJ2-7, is KAGVTQTPRYLIKTRGQQVTLSCSPISGHRSVSWYQQTPGQGLQFLFEYFSETQRNKGNFPGRFSGRQFSNSRSEMNVSTLELGDSALYLCASSLGDREDEQYFGPGTRLTVT.

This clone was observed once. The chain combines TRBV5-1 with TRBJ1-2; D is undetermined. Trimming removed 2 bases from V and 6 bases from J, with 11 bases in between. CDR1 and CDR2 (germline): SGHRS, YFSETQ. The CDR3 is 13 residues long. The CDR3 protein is CASSFEGYNGYTF. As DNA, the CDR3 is TGCGCCAGCAGCTTCGAGGGTTACAATGGCTACACCTTC.